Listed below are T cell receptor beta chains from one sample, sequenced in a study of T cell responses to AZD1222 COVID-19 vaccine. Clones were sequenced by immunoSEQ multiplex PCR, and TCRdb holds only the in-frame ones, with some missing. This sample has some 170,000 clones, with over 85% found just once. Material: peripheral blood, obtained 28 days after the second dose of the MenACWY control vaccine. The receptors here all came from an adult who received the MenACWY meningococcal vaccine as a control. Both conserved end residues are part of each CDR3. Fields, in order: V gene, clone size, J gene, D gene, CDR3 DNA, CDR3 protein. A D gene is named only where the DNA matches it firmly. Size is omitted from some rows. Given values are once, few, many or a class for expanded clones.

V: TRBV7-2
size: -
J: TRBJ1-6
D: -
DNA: TGTGCCAGCAGCTTAAGGGGGGCCGCCTCGAATTCACCCCTCCACTTT
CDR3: CASSLRGAASNSPLHF

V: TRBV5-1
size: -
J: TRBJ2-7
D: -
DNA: TGCGCCAGCAGCTTGGGGATGACTAGTCACGAGCAGTACTTC
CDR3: CASSLGMTSHEQYF

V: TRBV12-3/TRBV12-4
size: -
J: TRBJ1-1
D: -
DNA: TGTGCCACCAGTCGGGAGACTGAAGCTTTCTTT
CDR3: CATSRETEAFF

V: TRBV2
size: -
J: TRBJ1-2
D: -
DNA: TGTGCCAGCAGTGAAGCATTCACGGATGGCTACACCTTC
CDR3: CASSEAFTDGYTF

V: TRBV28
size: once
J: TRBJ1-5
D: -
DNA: TGTGCCAGCAGTTTAAAGGGGGTGGTTGTCAATCAGCCCCAGCATTTT
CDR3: CASSLKGVVVNQPQHF

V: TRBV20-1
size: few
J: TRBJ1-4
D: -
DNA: TGCAGTGCTTATAATGAAAAACTGTTTTTT
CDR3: CSAYNEKLFF

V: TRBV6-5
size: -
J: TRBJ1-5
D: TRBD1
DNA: TGTGCCAGCAAGACAGGGTGGGAAAAGCCCCAGCATTTT
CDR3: CASKTGWEKPQHF

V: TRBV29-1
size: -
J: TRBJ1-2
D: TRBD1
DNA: TGCAGCGTTGAGAACAGGGGTGGCTATGGCTACACCTTC
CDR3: CSVENRGGYGYTF

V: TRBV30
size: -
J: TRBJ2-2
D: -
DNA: TGTGCCTGGAAGAAGGACCTGGGAACCGGGGAGCTGTTTTTT
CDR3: CAWKKDLGTGELFF

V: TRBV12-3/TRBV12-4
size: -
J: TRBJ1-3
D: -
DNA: TGTGCCAGCGATACAGGGCCTGGAAACACCATATATTTT
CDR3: CASDTGPGNTIYF

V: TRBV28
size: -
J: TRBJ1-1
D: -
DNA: TGTGCCAGCACCATGGGGGGGGGCAGGGACACTGAAGCTTTCTTT
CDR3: CASTMGGGRDTEAFF

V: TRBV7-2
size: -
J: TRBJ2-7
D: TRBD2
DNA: TGTGCCAGCAGCCCCCGGGGGGGGCGGTTTCACGAGCAGTACTTC
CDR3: CASSPRGGRFHEQYF

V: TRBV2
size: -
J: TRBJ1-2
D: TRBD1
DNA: TGTGCCAGCAACCGGGACAGAACCTACACCTTC
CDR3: CASNRDRTYTF

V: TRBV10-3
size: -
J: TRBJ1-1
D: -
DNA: TGTGCCATCAGTGAGTCCCTGAGCAGCGGAAGGGGCACTGAAGCTTTCTTT
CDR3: CAISESLSSGRGTEAFF

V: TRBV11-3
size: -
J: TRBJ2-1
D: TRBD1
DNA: TGTGCCACCCGACAGGGATATTACAATGAGCAGTTCTTC
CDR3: CATRQGYYNEQFF

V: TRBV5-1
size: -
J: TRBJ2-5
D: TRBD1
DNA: TGCGCCAGCAGCTTGTGGGGGACAGGCCAAGAGACCCAGTACTTC
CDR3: CASSLWGTGQETQYF

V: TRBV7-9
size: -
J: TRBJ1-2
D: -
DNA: TGTGCCAGCAGCCCCCATGGCACTAACTATGGCTACACCTTC
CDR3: CASSPHGTNYGYTF

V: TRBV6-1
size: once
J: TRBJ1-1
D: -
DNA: TGTGCCAGCAGTGAGCCCGGGACGCTCCCTAAAGCTTTCTTT
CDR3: CASSEPGTLPKAFF

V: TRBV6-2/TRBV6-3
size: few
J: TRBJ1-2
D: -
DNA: TGTGCCAGCAGTCCGGGGAAATATGGCTACACCTTC
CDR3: CASSPGKYGYTF

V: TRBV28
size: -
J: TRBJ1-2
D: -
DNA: TGTGCCAGCAGTCCACCCCTGGCACGCGGTGGCTACACCTTC
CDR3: CASSPPLARGGYTF

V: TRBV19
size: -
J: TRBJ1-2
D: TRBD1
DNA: TGTGCCAGTAGTATACCTGGACAGGCAGGCTACACCTTC
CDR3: CASSIPGQAGYTF

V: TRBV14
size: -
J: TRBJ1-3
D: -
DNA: TGTGCCAGCAGCCAAGATTCTCGCTCTGGAAACACCATATATTTT
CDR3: CASSQDSRSGNTIYF

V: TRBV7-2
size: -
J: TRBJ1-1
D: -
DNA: TGTGCCAGCAGCTTAGCGGGGTCCGTAAGGAACACTGAAGCTTTCTTT
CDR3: CASSLAGSVRNTEAFF

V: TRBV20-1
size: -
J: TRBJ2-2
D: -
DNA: TGCAGTGCTAGTCGGGGCCAGACGAACACCGGGGAGCTGTTTTTT
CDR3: CSASRGQTNTGELFF

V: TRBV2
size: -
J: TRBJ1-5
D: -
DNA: TGTGCCAGCAGGGCAGACAGTCCTCAACCCCAGCATTTT
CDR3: CASRADSPQPQHF

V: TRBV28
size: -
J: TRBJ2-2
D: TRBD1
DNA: TGTGCCAGCAGTATTACAGGGGTCACCGGGGAGCTGTTTTTT
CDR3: CASSITGVTGELFF

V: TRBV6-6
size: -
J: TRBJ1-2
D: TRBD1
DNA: TGTGCCAGCAGCGGGACAGCTACTAACTATGGCTACACCTTC
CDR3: CASSGTATNYGYTF

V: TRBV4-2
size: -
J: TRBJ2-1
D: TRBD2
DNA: TGTGCCAGCAGCCCGTACACGAGTAGCGGGGGGCCGGGTGATGAGCAGTTCTTC
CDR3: CASSPYTSSGGPGDEQFF

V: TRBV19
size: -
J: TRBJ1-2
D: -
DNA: TGTGCCAGTAGTATAGCCACGGGTGGCTACACCTTC
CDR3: CASSIATGGYTF

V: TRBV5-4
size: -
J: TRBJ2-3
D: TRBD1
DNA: TGTGCCAGCAGCTTGGAGGGACAGAGAAGCACAGATACGCAGTATTTT
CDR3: CASSLEGQRSTDTQYF

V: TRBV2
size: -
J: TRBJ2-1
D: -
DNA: TGTGCCAGCAATGGGGCAGGGTCCTACAATGAGCAGTTCTTC
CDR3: CASNGAGSYNEQFF

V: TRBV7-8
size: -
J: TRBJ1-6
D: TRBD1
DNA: TGTGCCAGCAGCCCACGACAGGGGGCGGATTCACCCCTCCACTTT
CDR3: CASSPRQGADSPLHF

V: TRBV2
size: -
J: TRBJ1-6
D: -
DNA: TGTGCCAGCAGCACGGGACTGCCCAATTCACCCCTCCACTTT
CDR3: CASSTGLPNSPLHF

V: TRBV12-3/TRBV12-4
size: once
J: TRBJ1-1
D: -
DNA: TGTGCCAGCAGTGCCCAGGGAACTGAAGCTTTCTTT
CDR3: CASSAQGTEAFF

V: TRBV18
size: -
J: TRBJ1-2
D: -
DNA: TGTGCCAGCTCCCAAACGGGTGCGGCTAACTATGGCTACACCTTC
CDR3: CASSQTGAANYGYTF

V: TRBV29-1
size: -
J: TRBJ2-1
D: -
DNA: TGCAGCGTTGGCCAGTATGGGAATGAGCAGTTCTTC
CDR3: CSVGQYGNEQFF